A selection of T cell receptor beta chains follows, all from one sample in a study of T cell repertoires in cytomegalovirus infection. These receptors are not linked to any known antigen. Via MiXCR, TCRdb re-called the reads, giving one row per CDR3 protein. The data show approximately 910,000 distinct CDR3 sequences, about 33% seen once. The source material was cultured CD8+ T cells from PBMCs, sampled from culture after CMV antigen stimulation. These receptors all stem from a human donor in good health (CMV status not recorded). Some clones in this sample may be carry-over from other donors' samples. The CDR3 runs from the conserved cysteine through the conserved F or W. The D gene is left open where the match is weak. Some rows mark clone size as missing; the rest say once, few, many or name a class of expanded clone.

D,J,size,V,DNA,CDR3
-,TRBJ1-2,few,TRBV25-1,TGTGCCAGCAGTGAATTTTTCAGGGAGGACTATGGCTACACCTTC,CASSEFFREDYGYTF
TRBD2,TRBJ2-1,-,TRBV12-3/TRBV12-4,TGTGCCAGCAGAGAGACTAGCGGGCATTTCAATGAGCAGTTCTTC,CASRETSGHFNEQFF
-,TRBJ1-3,-,TRBV6-5,TGTGCCAGCAGACCCAACCGGGATCCTCAGAGAAACACCATATATTTT,CASRPNRDPQRNTIYF
TRBD2,TRBJ2-1,-,TRBV9,TGTGCCAGCAGCGCCCCACTAGCGGGGGGGCCCTACAATGAGCAGTTCTTC,CASSAPLAGGPYNEQFF
-,TRBJ1-1,-,TRBV27,TGTGCCAGCAGACTCCTGAGGGTAGGCACTGAAGCTTTCTTT,CASRLLRVGTEAFF
TRBD1,TRBJ2-7,many,TRBV7-2,TGTGCCAGCAGTCCCGGGACAGGGCTATACGAGCAGTACTTC,CASSPGTGLYEQYF
TRBD2,TRBJ2-3,-,TRBV12-5,TGTGCTAGTGGTTTGGTAGCGGGGGTGGATACGCAGTATTTT,CASGLVAGVDTQYF
TRBD1,TRBJ2-1,-,TRBV27,TGTGCCAGCAGAGTCTCCGGGACAGGTTACAATGAGCAGTTCTTC,CASRVSGTGYNEQFF
TRBD1,TRBJ2-5,many,TRBV6-6,TGTGCCAGCAGTCAGGACAGGCAGTGGGAGTACTTC,CASSQDRQWEYF
-,TRBJ1-2,few,TRBV6-1,TGTGCCAGCAGTGGGGACGGCGGAACCTATGGCTACACCTTC,CASSGDGGTYGYTF
-,TRBJ2-1,-,TRBV6-6,TGTGCCAGCAGTCAACGACTAGGGCGGGAACAGGGGTTCGGCAATGAGCAGTTCTTC,CASSQRLGREQGFGNEQFF
-,TRBJ1-5,-,TRBV7-6,TGTGCCAGCAGCTTATACTTTAATCAGCCCCAGCATTTT,CASSLYFNQPQHF
TRBD1,TRBJ2-2,-,TRBV28,TGTGCCAGCAGTTTAAGGGGGCTCCCCGGGGAGCTGTTTTTT,CASSLRGLPGELFF
TRBD1,TRBJ2-5,few,TRBV27,TGTGCCAGCAGTATGGGGACAGGGAAAGAGACCCAGTACTTC,CASSMGTGKETQYF
TRBD2,TRBJ2-2,few,TRBV27,TGTGCCAGCAGTGTAACTAGCGGGGGGGCCGCCGGGGAGCTGTTTTTT,CASSVTSGGAAGELFF
TRBD2,TRBJ2-1,few,TRBV4-1,TGCGCCAGCAGCCAAGCGGGGACTACCTTCGGTGAGCAGTTCTTC,CASSQAGTTFGEQFF
-,TRBJ1-5,-,TRBV6-1,TGTGCCAGCAGACCCGGGACATCCCCAGGCTCTAGCAATCAGCCCCAGCATTTT,CASRPGTSPGSSNQPQHF
-,TRBJ1-5,once,TRBV5-5,TGTGCCAGCAGCTTGTGGGACACCAATGAATCCAATCAGCCCCAGCATTTT,CASSLWDTNESNQPQHF
TRBD2,TRBJ2-1,few,TRBV7-8,TGTGCCAGCAGCCCGGGACTAGTCGAGTTCTTC,CASSPGLVEFF
-,TRBJ2-3,few,TRBV15,TGTGCCACCAGCAGAGATAGGGACTGGGCGCCTCCGCAGAATACGCAGTATTTT,CATSRDRDWAPPQNTQYF
-,TRBJ2-1,-,TRBV5-6,TGTGCCAGCAGCTTATTACAGGGTACGTCTTACAATGAGCAGTTCTTC,CASSLLQGTSYNEQFF
-,TRBJ1-1,-,TRBV5-4,TGTGCCAGCAGCTTGGACAGGGAGATGAACACTGAAGCTTTCTTT,CASSLDREMNTEAFF
TRBD2,TRBJ2-3,few,TRBV25-1,TGTGCCCCGCGGGGGGCTAGCACAGATACGCAGTATTTT,CAPRGASTDTQYF
-,TRBJ1-1,few,TRBV27,TGTGCCAGCACCCTAAGTGGGGGCGTGAACACTGAAGCTTTCTTT,CASTLSGGVNTEAFF
TRBD1,TRBJ2-1,-,TRBV9,TGTGCCAGCAGCGAGGGGGCAGTGCCATACAATGAGCAGTTCTTC,CASSEGAVPYNEQFF
-,TRBJ1-1,-,TRBV20-1,TGCAGTGCTAGAGATAATTGGGGGCCTGGTGAAGCTTTCTTT,CSARDNWGPGEAFF
TRBD2,TRBJ2-1,few,TRBV19,TGTGCCAGTAGTATAAGATCCGAAGCGGGGGGGAACAATGAGCAGTTCTTC,CASSIRSEAGGNNEQFF
-,TRBJ2-1,few,TRBV12-3/TRBV12-4,TGTGCCAGCAGTTTAGCCCTGGCGAGGGGAGCCTACAATGAGCAGTTCTTC,CASSLALARGAYNEQFF
-,TRBJ2-2,few,TRBV10-2,TGCGCCAGCTTCTTGGACACCGGGGAGCTGTTTTTT,CASFLDTGELFF
-,TRBJ1-1,-,TRBV12-5,TGTACTAGTGGTTCCCTAGGGGGGATGAACACTGAAGCTTTCTTT,CTSGSLGGMNTEAFF
-,TRBJ2-5,-,TRBV12-3/TRBV12-4,TGTGCCAGCAGTTTCGGGGGCAACCACCAAGAGACCCAGTACTTC,CASSFGGNHQETQYF
-,TRBJ1-3,few,TRBV7-9,TGTGCCAGCAGCGATACTAGACAGATTCATGGAAACACCATATATTTT,CASSDTRQIHGNTIYF
TRBD1,TRBJ2-3,-,TRBV27,TGTGCCAGCAGTTCACCCGGGGACAGGGGATCCACAGATACGCAGTATTTT,CASSSPGDRGSTDTQYF
TRBD1,TRBJ2-7,-,TRBV20-1,TGCAGTGCTAGACCCGACAGGGTGAGCTCCTACGAGCAGTACTTC,CSARPDRVSSYEQYF
TRBD2,TRBJ2-7,-,TRBV27,TGTGCCAGCAGTCCGGGGACTAGACCGGAGGACGAGCAGTACTTC,CASSPGTRPEDEQYF
-,TRBJ2-2,many,TRBV7-7,TGTGCTAGCAGCTCCTACAGGGATCCGAACACCGGGGAGCTGTTTTTT,CASSSYRDPNTGELFF
-,TRBJ1-5,-,TRBV6-2/TRBV6-3,TGTGCCAGCAGTTACTCGGAGTATCTCCAGCATTTT,CASSYSEYLQHF
TRBD1,TRBJ2-2,-,TRBV12-3/TRBV12-4,TGTGCCAGCAGTCGGAGGGACAGGGTAGTCGGGGAGCTGTTTTTT,CASSRRDRVVGELFF
TRBD2,TRBJ2-1,-,TRBV6-5,TGTGCCAGCAGTTTCGGGACTAACCTTTACAATGAGCAGTTCTTC,CASSFGTNLYNEQFF
-,TRBJ1-5,few,TRBV27,TGTGCCAGCAGTCCCCTTCCAGGGGATAGCAATCAGCCCCAGCATTTT,CASSPLPGDSNQPQHF
TRBD1,TRBJ2-1,few,TRBV19,TGTGCCACTGAAACAGGGGGCGGATGGGATGAGCAGTTCTTC,CATETGGGWDEQFF
-,TRBJ2-1,-,TRBV7-6,TGTGCCAGCAGCTTAGCCTTTAGTCGGGGGCCTTACAATGAGCAGTTCTTC,CASSLAFSRGPYNEQFF
-,TRBJ1-2,-,TRBV19,TGTGCCAGTAGAACTACAGGGTATGGCTACACCTTC,CASRTTGYGYTF
-,TRBJ1-2,-,TRBV24-1,TGTGCCACCAGTGATTTTCAGACAGGAGCCTATGGCTACACCTTC,CATSDFQTGAYGYTF
TRBD1,TRBJ1-2,-,TRBV29-1,TGCAGCGTTGAAGATCGGGACAGAGCACCCTATGGCTACACCTTC,CSVEDRDRAPYGYTF
TRBD2,TRBJ2-2,-,TRBV19,TGTGCCAGTAGTATGAGGGCGGGGGAGATAACCGGGGAGCTGTTTTTT,CASSMRAGEITGELFF